These T cell receptor beta chains were read from a single sample in a study of cytomegalovirus exposure and HLA in healthy donors. The method was immunoSEQ multiplex PCR; TCRdb's version includes in-frame clones alone and lacks a portion of them. Here the sample spans some 150,000 clones, about 69% being singletons. Sequencing was done on a sample of PBMCs. These receptors came from a human donor in good health. Each CDR3 is given with its conserved first and last residue. D genes are given only for firm matches. The listing skips clone size in some rows; elsewhere it reads once, few, many or a size class.

d_call j_call v_call clone_size cdr3_nt cdr3_aa
TRBD2 TRBJ2-7 TRBV7-2 few TGTGCCAGCAGCCCCTGGGGGAGGGGTAAATCCTACGAGCAGTACTTC CASSPWGRGKSYEQYF
TRBD1 TRBJ2-2 TRBV5-1 . TGCGCCAGCAGCTGGGGACAGGAATACACCGGGGAGCTGTTTTTT CASSWGQEYTGELFF
. TRBJ1-5 TRBV30 . TGTGCCTGGAGTGGGCTGCAGGGTTATCAGCCCCAGCATTTT CAWSGLQGYQPQHF
TRBD1 TRBJ1-4 TRBV9 . TGTGCCAGCAGCGCAACAGGGGGCGAAAAACTGTTTTTT CASSATGGEKLFF
. TRBJ1-1 TRBV19 . TGTGCCAGTAGTTCACACAGGGACACTGAAGCTTTCTTT CASSSHRDTEAFF
TRBD2 TRBJ2-2 TRBV4-1 once TGCGCCAGCAGCCAAGAGGGGCCTGGGACTAGCGGGGGCCGTGCCGGGGAGCTGTTTTTT CASSQEGPGTSGGRAGELFF
. TRBJ1-2 TRBV5-1 . TGCGCCAGCAGCTTGGGTCTCGCCCTAGGCTACACCTTC CASSLGLALGYTF
. TRBJ1-1 TRBV5-1 few TGCGCCAGCAGGCGGGGGCACTATGTGAACACTGAAGCTTTCTTT CASRRGHYVNTEAFF
. TRBJ1-5 TRBV4-1 few TGCGCCAGCAGCCAGTGGGGCGACAATCAGCCCCAGCATTTT CASSQWGDNQPQHF
. TRBJ1-3 TRBV6-5 . TGTGCCAGCAGGACAGCTGGAAACACCATATATTTT CASRTAGNTIYF
. TRBJ2-5 TRBV30 few TGTGCCTGGAGCGGCGGTGGAGAGACCCAGTACTTC CAWSGGGETQYF
. TRBJ2-1 TRBV9 . TGTGCCAGCAGCGTAGACGACACCGACTCCTACAATGAGCAGTTCTTC CASSVDDTDSYNEQFF
TRBD1 TRBJ2-5 TRBV7-9 . TGTGCCAGCAGCTTTTGGGGACAGCAAGAAGAGACCCAGTACTTC CASSFWGQQEETQYF
TRBD1 TRBJ1-2 TRBV5-4 . TGTGCCAGCAACCCGGGGACAGGGGGCGACTATGGCTACACCTTC CASNPGTGGDYGYTF
TRBD1 TRBJ1-6 TRBV30 . TGTGCCTGCGGGACAGGGGTTAATTCACCCCTCCACTTT CACGTGVNSPLHF
. TRBJ2-2 TRBV5-6 . TGTGCCAGCAGCTCACAGGGAGTAGGGGAGCTGTTTTTT CASSSQGVGELFF
. TRBJ1-2 TRBV7-8 . TGTGCCAGCAGCATCGACAGTAACTATGGCTACACCTTC CASSIDSNYGYTF
TRBD1 TRBJ1-2 TRBV9 . TGTGCCAGCAGCCTAAGGACAGGGGACTATGGCTACACCTTC CASSLRTGDYGYTF
. TRBJ1-2 TRBV27 . TGTGCCAGCAGTTTGACACAGTCCCATGGCTACACCTTC CASSLTQSHGYTF
. TRBJ1-3 TRBV7-8 . TGTGCCAGCAGCCCTGACTGGAGCTCTGGAAACACCATATATTTT CASSPDWSSGNTIYF
. TRBJ1-1 TRBV21-1 . TGTGCCAGCAGCCAGAGGACAGAACGTGAAGCTTTCTTT CASSQRTEREAFF
TRBD1 TRBJ1-1 TRBV11-3 . TGTGCCAGCAGCTCTCCTCAACAACGGACAGGGATGAACACTGAAGCTTTCTTT CASSSPQQRTGMNTEAFF